This entry concerns a single TCR beta chain. Its cognate antigen has yet to be identified. The input lacks base qualities; no much larger clone sits a single base away. This sample was taken from a study of cytomegalovirus exposure and HLA in healthy donors (dated by TCRdb to the late 2010s). Looking at the study overall: In an earlier analysis of fewer than 750 of the donors, roughly 300 Gb of sequence data and about 110 million unique TCR beta sequences from roughly 190 million T cells were reported. Because of strong linkage in the cohort, five DR-DQ haplotypes were treated as single units for association and clustering. The study combined high-throughput TCR immunosequencing, statistical association of individual TCRs with disease status, and machine learning to predict cytomegalovirus infection status. The later analysis used no new phenotypic data to find candidate immune exposures, relying instead on TCR beta sequences and their occurrence across donors. A separate validation cohort of about 110 different subjects was used in addition to the roughly 700-subject first cohort. The study aimed to test whether cataloging public T cell receptors could reveal signatures of past pathogen exposure. The study profiled the T cell repertoires of fewer than 850 subjects by immunosequencing and related them to cytomegalovirus serostatus. In a later genetic analysis, genome-wide SNP genotypes for about three fifths of the roughly 670 donors were used, and that subset was treated as a discovery cohort. Donor age, sex, ethnicity and CMV serostatus were compiled together with the repertoire data. Class I and class II HLA loci were covered by the typing at four-digit resolution. All discovery cohort repertoires had been generated on a single sequencing platform. Typing coverage differed by locus: A, B, C, DRB1 and DQB1 were typed in about 620-630 donors, DQA1 in about 500, DPA1 in around 580, and DPB1 in 450 to 480. Among some 410 genotyped donors of the cohort, an average of approximately 240,000 unique TCR beta nucleotide sequences was sequenced per donor, of which roughly 17% were non-productive. Of the 398 genotyped donors, less than 85% were placed in the genetic ancestry cluster associated with self-reported Caucasian donors. In an earlier analysis of a few hundred of the donors, high-throughput TCR beta sequencing was used to judge whether each TCR beta V gene segment behaved as functional or pseudogenic. A later analysis re-examined previously published TCR beta repertoires from over 500 donors and added high-resolution HLA genotyping to investigate patterns of TCR occurrence. An early release covering roughly 600 HLA-typed donors comprised about 320 gigabases of sequencing data and roughly 85 million unique TCR sequences.

The cohort was made up of under 800 healthy bone marrow donors. All cohort members were sampled while nominally healthy, although unrecorded immune exposures were likely present. The donor tested CMV seronegative and was one of the 352 seronegative cohort members. Each donor provided a peripheral blood sample, and peripheral blood mononuclear cells were used for TCR beta sequencing. Genomic DNA was extracted from the blood cell samples with the Qiagen DNeasy Blood Extraction Kit. General study outcomes and caveats: In a later analysis, HLA-associated TCR beta chains showed more clonal expansion and lower generation probabilities than non-associated chains that were equally common. Assigning TCR associations to individual alleles was difficult when HLA alleles, especially DR and DQ, strongly co-occurred. The sequencing pipeline was judged likely to have produced a cluster of highly shared sequence variants as a technical artifact. V-gene and J-gene trimming of TCR beta chains was associated with a missense DCLRE1C variant in a later genetic analysis, and the association was replicated in an independent cohort. A few of the identified cytomegalovirus-associated TCR beta chains were confirmed in vitro to be specific for cytomegalovirus antigens. Because counts were too low, roughly 18 rarely observed V segments, including chromosome 9 orphons, were left out of the earlier analysis of about 620 of the donors. Cytomegalovirus status was reported to be diagnosed by the classifier with high specificity and sensitivity in both the original and validation cohorts. Because HLA typing was missing for some donors at each locus, association tests included only the typed subset. The study listed 164 TCR beta chains as associated with cytomegalovirus. The authors suggested that the approach could potentially be extended to other disease states and immunological phenotypes. Only TCR beta chains were sequenced in this cohort, and the absence of alpha or paired-chain data limited detectable features. An earlier analysis of some 590 of the donors showed that most TCR beta V segments appeared in productive rearrangements either about 90% or about 30% of the time, which broadly matched IMGT annotations. Presence/absence analyses assumed roughly uniform sequencing depth across donors, an assumption that may not hold. Because the 87-base-pair reads could not distinguish some IMGT-functional V segments, including TRBV6-2 and TRBV6-3, those segments were excluded. In a later analysis, the rate of TCR association differed among HLA loci, with DRB1 alleles having the most associated TCRs and HLA-C alleles having the fewest. In a later analysis, most CMV-associated TCR beta chains were found to appear HLA-restricted, with HLA associations seemingly driven largely by CMV exposure. The only immune exposure information available for the cohort was CMV serostatus. Linkage disequilibrium might explain the correlated functional status among segregating V segments, but an unknown experimental factor could not be ruled out. A further reported finding was that TCR beta sequences accurately predicted the HLA-A and HLA-B alleles for most subjects in the first cohort. A later analysis reported that several top co-occurrence clusters appeared linked to parvovirus B19, influenza, CMV and Epstein-Barr virus. While some public TCRs were present in many individuals, most TCR sequences turned up only very rarely across donors. A later analysis associated 16,951 TCR beta sequences with specific HLA alleles at a false discovery rate of 0.05. According to a later genetic analysis, donors in an Asian-associated ancestry cluster had fewer N-insertions in productive TCRs than the roughly 670-donor mean.

The CDR3, from cysteine to phenylalanine, totals 14 residues. Just the 42-base CDR3 DNA is kept, in frame starting at base 1. V is pared back by 5 bases and J by 2 bases, with 14 bases lying between the germline termini. CDR1 is given as SQVTM and CDR2 as ANQGSEA, both from the germline V gene. Library preparation was by the immunoSEQ multiplex PCR assay. The multiplex PCR relied on a mix of 60 forward primers for TCR Vbeta segments and 13 reverse primers for TCR Jbeta segments. The CDR3 region of rearranged TCR beta genes was amplified from genomic DNA by a multiplex PCR assay. Amplified TCR beta libraries were sequenced as 87-base-pair reads on the Illumina HiSeq System. The study's processing was this. In a later analysis, some 80 million unique TCR beta chains were counted across the approximately 640 repertoires, and some 10 million of these chains were shared by at least two donors. Raw reads were error-corrected and collapsed into unique sequences with a nearest-neighbor algorithm that merged closely related sequences to remove PCR and sequencing errors. Alignment of CDR3 sequences to IMGT reference sequences was used to assign V, D and J gene segments. For a sequence to be retained, at least a six-nucleotide match to both a V gene segment and a J gene segment was required. Rearrangements were called productive when the CDR3 lacked stop codons and stayed in frame with V and J; all others were non-productive. Following IMGT convention, CDR3 was defined as the stretch from the second conserved V-encoded cysteine up to the conserved J-encoded phenylalanine. The earlier analysis of 450 to 750 of the donors excluded any sequence lacking an unambiguous match to a single V gene segment. In an earlier analysis of roughly 500 of the donors, V segments were called functional above 56.7% productive rearrangements and were called segregating when the between-donor standard deviation exceeded 5%. A statistical classification framework was developed to diagnose cytomegalovirus status using the catalog of TCR beta chain sequences. A later analysis assigned V and J genes by comparing TCR nucleotide sequences with IMGT/GENE-DB human TR gene sequences. Using the TCRdist pipeline, a later analysis assigned CDR3 sequences along with most-parsimonious VDJ recombination scenarios. In a later analysis, each TCR beta chain was defined by its CDR3 amino acid sequence together with its V-gene family, and reads without a unique V-gene family were excluded. In a later analysis, approximately 590 highly shared, low-generation-probability nucleotide sequences were removed to address suspected cross-contamination and a sequencing artifact. In a later analysis, a clonal expansion index was calculated for each public chain from normalized within-repertoire ranks of inferred template counts. In a later analysis, generation probabilities were computed using a VDJ recombination model fitted to out-of-frame rearrangements, and the results were checked against IGoR. In a later analysis, hypergeometric tests were used to score TCR-TCR, TCR-HLA and TCR-CMV co-occurrence, with a repertoire-size bias correction applied to TCR pairs. To estimate false discovery rates, a later analysis permuted the HLA or CMV assignments 20 times. In a later analysis, co-occurring TCRs were grouped using DBSCAN, and TCRdist sequence similarity was added for clustering within HLA-allele-positive subsets. Co-occurrence clustering excluded repertoires with fewer than 30,000 or more than 120,000 public chains, plus five with anomalous nucleotide sharing. The clones in this table, taken by TCRdb from immuneACCESS, are in-frame only. Not every clone is retained; where verified, under half of the shortfall comes from an unresolved V gene, and the cause of the rest is unknown. V and J calls and clone size are those listed in that table; D and trimming were worked out from the DNA. Recorded for this sample are some 100,000 clones; 81% of them occurred a single time. The biggest ten clones account for more than 2% of the sample.

Recombination linked TRBV29-1 to TRBJ2-3; the D region possibly corresponds to TRBD1 (6 bases align). Sequencing input: PBMCs. This TCR derives from a woman younger than 45 in good health and CMV-seronegative. The CDR3: CSVSRGQLTDTQYF. The DNA reads as follows: TGCAGCGTTTCCAGGGGCCAACTCACAGATACGCAGTATTTT.